This TCR beta chain was recorded in a study of CD8+ T cells in alopecia areata. As for the study in general: Treated patients swallowed 5 to 10 mg of oral tofacitinib twice daily.

For this clone: Its antigen is currently unknown.

This CDR3 spans 12 amino acids. CDR1 is SGHTA and CDR2 is FQGTGA in the germline V gene. The V and J ends lost 2 bases and 15 bases respectively, with 14 bases between them. RNA, once extracted, was reverse transcribed into cDNA for use as the sequencing template. Clones were read by immunoSEQ multiplex PCR, and TCRdb kept only the in-frame ones, dropping some. Here the sample spans approximately 200,000 clones, around 60% being singletons. Treatment: oral pan-JAK inhibitor, 5-10 mg twice daily. Alopecia areata patients had lesional scalp punch biopsies and peripheral blood taken from them. Overall study findings and caveats: Clonality in the scalp and expanded CD8+ clones ranked among the top 100 were significantly decreased by tofacitinib.

This TCR was recovered from a human donor with alopecia areata. The material sequenced was CD4+ T cells sorted from blood, taken at week 4, from a patient treated with tofacitinib. The chain combines TRBV7-3 with TRBJ2-1, with D possibly TRBD2 on 6 matching bases. CDR3 DNA sequence: TGTGCCAGCAGCTTAGAGGCGGGGCCCTCGTTCTTC. Translated, it gives CASSLEAGPSFF.